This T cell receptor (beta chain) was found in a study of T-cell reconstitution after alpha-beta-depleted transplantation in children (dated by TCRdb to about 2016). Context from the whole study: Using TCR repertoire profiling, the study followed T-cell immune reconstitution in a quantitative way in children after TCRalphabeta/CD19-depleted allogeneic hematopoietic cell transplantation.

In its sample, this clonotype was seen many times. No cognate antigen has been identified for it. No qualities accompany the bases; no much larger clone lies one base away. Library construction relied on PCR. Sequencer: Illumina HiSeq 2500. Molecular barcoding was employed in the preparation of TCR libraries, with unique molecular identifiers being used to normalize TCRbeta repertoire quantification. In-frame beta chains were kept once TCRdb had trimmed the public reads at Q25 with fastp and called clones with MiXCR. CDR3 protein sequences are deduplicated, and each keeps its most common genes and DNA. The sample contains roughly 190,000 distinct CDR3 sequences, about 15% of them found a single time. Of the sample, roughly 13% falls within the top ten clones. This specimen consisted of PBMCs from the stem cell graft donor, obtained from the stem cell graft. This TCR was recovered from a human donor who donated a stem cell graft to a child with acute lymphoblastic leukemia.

The CDR3 is CATEGSTDTQYF. The bases read TGTGCCACCGAGGGGAGTACAGATACGCAGTATTTT. The rearrangement joined TRBV10-3 to TRBJ2-3; the D gene is possibly TRBD1 or TRBD2, each agreeing over 5 bases. The germline V gene yields ENHRY for CDR1 and SYGVKD for CDR2. Its CDR3 holds 12 amino acids, cysteine through phenylalanine. Only CDR3 DNA remains: 36 bases, in frame from the first base. Trimming removed 10 bases from V and 3 bases from J, leaving 11 bases between the germline ends.